This T cell receptor beta chain was recovered during a study of blood T cell repertoires in COVID-19. Study overall: Samples of COVID-19 (acute and convalescent) were obtained from the United States, Italy and Spain.

The germline gives CDR1 KGHSH, CDR2 LQKENI. Trimming cost V 0 bases and J 10 bases; bases outside gene matches: 5. The CDR3 length is 14 residues. Authors' data handling: Reference gene primer amplification gave nucleated cell count estimates. Produced via immunoSEQ multiplex PCR; TCRdb's table is partial and in-frame only. V, J and clone size reflect that table, while D and trimming were determined from the DNA. The sample holds approximately 140,000 clones, about four fifths seen once. Someone with COVID-19 had been met by exposed participants within 2 weeks before study entry. The specimen sequenced was PBMCs or T cells enriched from blood (not recorded which). The chain uses TRBV18 and TRBJ2-3; 9 positions match TRBD2. This receptor was identified in a woman aged 45-60 years who had been exposed to COVID-19. CDR3 nucleotides: TGTGCCAGCTCACCACCTAGCGGGGGTACGTCGCAGTATTTT. Translation gives CASSPPSGGTSQYF. Full variable domain (outside the CDR3, taken from reference TRBV18 and TRBJ2-3): NAGVMQNPRHLVRRRGQEARLRCSPMKGHSHVYWYRQLPEEGLKFMVYLQKENIIDESGMPKERFSAEFPKEGPSILRIQQVVRGDSAAYFCASSPPSGGTSQYFGPGTRLTVL.